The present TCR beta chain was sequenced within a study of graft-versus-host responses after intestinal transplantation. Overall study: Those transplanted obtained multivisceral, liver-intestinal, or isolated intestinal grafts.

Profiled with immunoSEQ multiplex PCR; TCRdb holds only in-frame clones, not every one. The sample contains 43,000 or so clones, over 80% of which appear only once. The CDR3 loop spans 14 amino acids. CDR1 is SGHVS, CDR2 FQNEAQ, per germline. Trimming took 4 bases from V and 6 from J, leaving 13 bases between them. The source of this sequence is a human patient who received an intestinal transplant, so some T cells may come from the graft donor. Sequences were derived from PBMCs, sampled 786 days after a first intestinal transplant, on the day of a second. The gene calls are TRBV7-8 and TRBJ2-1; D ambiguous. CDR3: CASSWAMGANEQFF. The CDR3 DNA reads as TGTGCCAGCAGCTGGGCCATGGGTGCCAATGAGCAGTTCTTC.